This T cell receptor (beta chain) was recovered during a study of shared T cell receptors in the human thymus. Germline V lookup: CDR1 SGHDT, CDR2 YYEEEE. This CDR3 spans 14 amino acids. V lost 2 bases and J lost 10, with 16 bases in between. Sequenced by immunoSEQ multiplex PCR; TCRdb stores in-frame clones only, minus some. The sample has 640,000 or so clones, over 75% seen once. A further study also used this sample, focusing on human thymus T cells. Turning to that study: It was from resections taken during corrective heart surgery that the thymus tissue came. Thymic and blood repertoires appeared to show biased V and J gene usage. Reports from related research described highly overlapping thymic repertoires among unrelated individuals.

The sequencing sample was made of thymocytes. This TCR derives from a boy younger than two with a congenital heart defect. The chain has TRBV5-6 and TRBJ1-5; TRBD1 is a possible D gene (5 bases). The CDR3 DNA is TGTGCCAGCAGCTTAGGACGGGGCGCGGGACCCCAGCATTTT. Translation gives CASSLGRGAGPQHF. Full variable domain (outside the CDR3, taken from reference TRBV5-6 and TRBJ1-5): DAGVTQSPTHLIKTRGQQVTLRCSPKSGHDTVSWYQQALGQGPQFIFQYYEEEERQRGNFPDRFSGHQFPNYSSELNVNALLLGDSALYLCASSLGRGAGPQHFGDGTRLSIL.